The source of this TCR beta chain is a study of T cells in Graves' hyperthyroidism and ophthalmopathy. Findings of the study overall: Ophthalmopathy onset followed model prediction by a median around six months.

In germline, CDR1 is DFQATT, CDR2 SNEGSKA (reference sequence). J gave up 1 base and V 3 bases, and 2 bases lay outside the gene matches. This CDR3 comprises 15 residues. This clonotype has at least ten counts. What it recognizes is unknown. Amplified TCR beta CDR3 regions derived from RNA transcripts. The study used the HTBI primer set for a first-round RT-PCR of the TCR CDR3. TCRdb called the multiplex PCR reads again in MiXCR, with one record for every CDR3 protein. The repertoire holds a few hundred thousand distinct CDR3 sequences, 14% seen once, with roughly 13% in the top ten. Stability of Graves' hyperthyroidism was defined as absent ophthalmopathy progression within 18 months.

This sequence joins TRBV20-1 and TRBJ2-2, with 10 bases aligning to TRBD1. The material sequenced was blood. The TCR was taken from a woman aged 40 to 50 with Graves' hyperthyroidism. In nucleotides, the CDR3 is TGCAGTGCTAGTGACAGGGGGCGGAACACCGGGGAGCTGTTTTTT. This codes for CSASDRGRNTGELFF.